The 21 T cell receptor beta chains below all came from one sample that was sequenced in a study of cytomegalovirus exposure and HLA in healthy donors. The PCR made use of 60 Vbeta and 13 Jbeta primers. The data were produced by immunoSEQ multiplex PCR, yet TCRdb's version contains in-frame clones alone and is incomplete. The sample carries about 100,000 clones, around 76% recorded once. What was sequenced was PBMCs. These receptors were obtained from a middle-aged man in good health and CMV-seropositive.

The chain combines TRBV5-1 with TRBJ2-2; TRBD2 is a possible D gene (6 bases). V lost 4 bases, J lost 5 bases, and 18 bases lay in between. CDR3 length: 16 residues. Looked up from germline, CDR1 is SGHRS and CDR2 is YFSETQ. The chain's CDR3 is CASSPHRDFSTGELFF. CDR3 DNA: TGCGCCAGCAGCCCACACCGGGACTTTTCAACCGGGGAGCTGTTTTTT.

The V and J genes are TRBV28 and TRBJ2-3, with D possibly matching TRBD1 (5 bases). Trimming took off 2 bases at V and 2 bases at J, with 11 bases between the two ends. CDR1 MDHEN and CDR2 SYDVKM come from the germline V gene. This CDR3 has 15 residues. DNA of the CDR3: TGTGCCAGCAGTTTAGTAAGGGGTTTCACAGATACGCAGTATTTT. Protein sequence: CASSLVRGFTDTQYF. Using reference TRBV28 and TRBJ2-3 for the parts outside the CDR3, the full variable domain is DVKVTQSSRYLVKRTGEKVFLECVQDMDHENMFWYRQDPGLGLRLIYFSYDVKMKEKGDIPEGYSVSREKKERFSLILESASTNQTSMYLCASSLVRGFTDTQYFGPGTRLTVL.

The chain couples TRBV6-5 to TRBJ2-3; weak D call: TRBD2 (7 bases). Germline CDR1 MNHEY, CDR2 SVGAGI. V was cut by 5 bases and J by 0 bases, with 12 bases left in between. The length of the CDR3 is 15 residues. The CDR3 DNA follows: TGTGCCAGCAGTCGCGGGGGCAGAAGCACAGATACGCAGTATTTT. It is translated as CASSRGGRSTDTQYF.

J is TRBJ2-2 and V is TRBV6-1; 14 nucleotides line up with TRBD2. CDR3 size: 15 residues. V dropped 6 bases and J dropped 3; count of bases not matched to a gene: 0. Looked up from germline, CDR1 is MNHNS and CDR2 is SASEGT. The CDR3 is CASRGLAGDTGELFF. In nucleotides, the CDR3 is TGTGCCAGCAGGGGACTAGCGGGGGACACCGGGGAGCTGTTTTTT.

The V gene is TRBV25-1, the J gene TRBJ2-7; 10 nucleotides align to TRBD1. CDR1 is MGHDK and CDR2 is SYGVNS in the germline V gene. CDR3 length equals 15 residues. The V segment lost 4 bases and the J segment 4 bases; nucleotides outside the gene matches: 7. The CDR3 nucleotides read TGTGCCAGCAGTGCCTCGGGACAGGGGTTTTACGAGCAGTACTTC. It codes for CASSASGQGFYEQYF.

The rearrangement uses TRBV10-3 and TRBJ2-1; D unresolved. The CDR3 length is 13 residues. Germline CDR1 and CDR2: ENHRY and SYGVKD. The V and J ends lost 3 bases and 5 bases respectively, with 8 bases between them. The CDR3 protein is CAISEPTHNEQFF. DNA of the CDR3: TGTGCCATCAGTGAACCTACGCACAATGAGCAGTTCTTC.

This sequence joins TRBV4-3 and TRBJ1-2; 9 bases are shared with TRBD1. CDR3 length: 15 residues. The V gene's germline CDR1 is LGHNA and CDR2 YSLEER. J lost 14 bases, V lost 3 bases, and 16 bases had no gene match. CDR3 sequence reads: CASSQPGQGPFAVTF. In nucleotides, the CDR3 is TGCGCCAGCAGCCAGCCGGGACAGGGTCCCTTTGCCGTAACCTTC.

V usage is TRBV10-3 and J usage is TRBJ2-4; no reliable D call. Germline values: CDR1 ENHRY, CDR2 SYGVKD. CDR3 length: 15 amino acids. V lost 3 bases and J 6 bases, leaving 15 bases between the germline ends. The CDR3 loop is CAISERGSNGNIQYF. DNA of the CDR3: TGTGCCATCAGTGAAAGAGGCTCCAACGGAAACATTCAGTACTTC.

This clone has a handful of counts. The chain recombines TRBV7-9 with TRBJ1-2; D may be TRBD1 (6 bases). The V end lost 5 bases, the J end lost 4 bases, and 26 bases lay between the germline ends. CDR3 length: 18 amino acids. CDR1 and CDR2 from the germline V gene are SEHNR and FQNEAQ (reference sequence). As DNA, the CDR3 is TGTGCCAGCAGCCGCGACCTGGGACAAACCAAACCCCGCTATGGCTACACCTTC. It translates to CASSRDLGQTKPRYGYTF.

The chain is built from TRBV5-8 and TRBJ1-2, with 7 bases lining up with TRBD1. Trimming removed 4 bases from V and 4 bases from J; junction bases left unmatched: 7. Looked up from germline, CDR1 is SGHTS and CDR2 is YDEGEE. The CDR3 covers 14 residues. The DNA for the CDR3 is TGTGCCAGCAGCCAGGGACAGTTGGTCTATGGCTACACCTTC. This sequence encodes CASSQGQLVYGYTF. Based on the CDR3 plus reference TRBV5-8 and TRBJ1-2, the full variable domain is EAGVTQSPTHLIKTRGQQATLRCSPISGHTSVYWYQQALGLGLQFLLWYDEGEERNRGNFPPRFSGRQFPNYSSELNVNALELEDSALYLCASSQGQLVYGYTFGSGTRLTVV.

The chain recombines TRBV15 with TRBJ1-1, with no clear D. V gave up 0 bases and J gave up 6 bases, with 23 bases separating them. The CDR3 consists of 18 residues. Germline V gene lookup returns CDR1 LNHNV and CDR2 YYDKDF (reference sequence). CDR3: CATSRDRFTERPLPEAFF. The CDR3 region has the DNA TGTGCCACCAGCAGAGATCGGTTCACCGAGCGCCCGCTACCTGAAGCTTTCTTT. Combining the CDR3 with reference TRBV15 and TRBJ1-1 gives the whole variable domain DAMVIQNPRYQVTQFGKPVTLSCSQTLNHNVMYWYQQKSSQAPKLLFHYYDKDFNNEADTPDNFQSRRPNTSFCFLDIRSPGLGDTAMYLCATSRDRFTERPLPEAFFGQGTRLTVV.

The chain is built from TRBV27 and TRBJ1-4; a possible D gene is TRBD1 (6 bases). Trimming pared 7 bases from V and 1 base from J, leaving 16 bases between. Germline-derived CDR1 and CDR2 are MNHEY and SMNVEV (reference sequence). The CDR3 is 16 residues long. CDR3 DNA sequence: TGTGCCAGCACCCAGGGGTCCCTGGTAACTAATGAAAAACTGTTTTTT. Its translation is CASTQGSLVTNEKLFF.

This sequence joins TRBV7-9 and TRBJ2-5, with 12 bases fitting TRBD2. From germline, CDR1 is SEHNR and CDR2 FQNEAQ (reference sequence). This CDR3 spans 18 amino acids. V shed 4 bases and J 3 bases; nucleotides not matched to a gene: 12. As DNA, the CDR3 is TGTGCCAGCAGCTGGAGCCTAGCGGGGGGGCGTTTGAAAGAGACCCAGTACTTC. Translation gives CASSWSLAGGRLKETQYF.

This rearrangement joins TRBV28 to TRBJ1-1; D is uncertain. The CDR3 sequence is 15 residues long. Germline V gene lookup returns CDR1 MDHEN and CDR2 SYDVKM. Trimming removed 1 base at V and 5 bases at J, with 14 bases between. CDR3 in amino acids: CASSLLGRVGTEAFF. In DNA form, the CDR3 reads TGTGCCAGCAGTTTATTAGGGAGGGTTGGGACTGAAGCTTTCTTT.

This clone was detected a few times. The J gene is TRBJ2-3, the V gene TRBV5-6, with 9 bases fitting TRBD2. CDR1 and CDR2 from the germline V gene are SGHDT and YYEEEE. V shed 3 bases, J shed 1 base, and the junction held 9 bases outside the gene matches. The length of the CDR3 is 17 residues. CDR3 residues: CASSWGGGGRRTDTQYF. For the CDR3, the DNA is TGTGCCAGCAGCTGGGGCGGGGGGGGCCGACGCACAGATACGCAGTATTTT.

This clone occurred once. The rearrangement joins TRBV5-5 to TRBJ1-5; a weak D match, TRBD1 (6 bases). Trimming stripped 4 bases from V and 2 bases from J, with 16 bases between. Germline V gene data show CDR1 as SGHKS and CDR2 as YYEKEE (reference sequence). CDR3 length equals 16 residues. CDR3 sequence reads: CASSPGGLRGNQPQHF. In nucleotides, the CDR3 is TGTGCCAGCAGCCCGGGGGGGCTCCGGGGCAATCAGCCCCAGCATTTT.

The rearrangement links TRBV7-9 to TRBJ2-4; D is possibly TRBD2 (5 bases). Looked up from germline, CDR1 is SEHNR and CDR2 is FQNEAQ (reference sequence). Trimming removed 1 base from V and 1 base from J, with 20 bases in between. The CDR3 totals 19 residues. CDR3 bases: TGTGCCAGCAGCTTAGTCTTGGAGCTACGAAGGGAGGCCAAAAACATTCAGTACTTC. Its protein product is CASSLVLELRREAKNIQYF.

V usage is TRBV5-1 and J usage is TRBJ1-6; weak D call: TRBD1 (6 bases). Per the germline V gene, CDR1 is SGHRS and CDR2 is YFSETQ. The V end was cut by 4 bases, the J end by 8 bases, with 16 bases between. This CDR3 contains 15 residues. CDR3 bases: TGCGCCAGCAGCCCGTACAGGGATGGTGATTCACCCCTCCACTTT. Residues: CASSPYRDGDSPLHF.

This clone was seen only a few times. The chain uses TRBV11-2 and TRBJ2-1, with D perhaps matching TRBD2 (7 bases). V was pared by 2 bases and J by 7 bases, with 18 bases between. Germline V gene data show CDR1 as SGHAT and CDR2 as FQNNGV. The CDR3 loop spans 16 amino acids. The CDR3, as DNA: TGTGCCAGCAGCTTACCGTGGCGGGGGCGCCGTAATGAGCAGTTCTTC. Amino acids: CASSLPWRGRRNEQFF.

The chain links TRBV4-1 to TRBJ2-4, with a weak D call TRBD1 (6 bases). The V end lost 5 bases, the J end lost 0 bases, and 8 bases lay between the germline ends. The CDR3 has 14 residues. Germline V lookup: CDR1 MGHRA, CDR2 YSYEKL. The CDR3: CASSIRGAKNIQYF. The CDR3 bases are TGCGCCAGCAGCATCAGGGGAGCCAAAAACATTCAGTACTTC.

On this clone: Other DNA sequences of this sample code for an identical CDR3. CDR3 nucleotide sequence: TGTGCCAGTAGTACCCAGGGGGCCTACGAGCAGTACTTC. It encodes CASSTQGAYEQYF. This chain links TRBV19 with TRBJ2-7, with TRBD1 matching over 7 bases. CDR3 length: 13 residues. Germline V gene lookup returns CDR1 LNHDA and CDR2 SQIVND (reference sequence). Trimming at V came to 4 bases and at J to 2 bases, leaving 2 bases not matched to a gene.